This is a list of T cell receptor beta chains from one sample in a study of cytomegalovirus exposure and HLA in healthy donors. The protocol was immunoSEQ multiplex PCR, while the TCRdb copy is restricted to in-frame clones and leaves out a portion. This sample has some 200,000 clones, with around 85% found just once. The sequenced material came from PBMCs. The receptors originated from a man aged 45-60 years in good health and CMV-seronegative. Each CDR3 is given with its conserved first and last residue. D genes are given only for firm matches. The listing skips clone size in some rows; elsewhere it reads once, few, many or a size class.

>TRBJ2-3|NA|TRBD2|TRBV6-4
CASSDSSGRTQYF
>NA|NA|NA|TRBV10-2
CASRGDTYYEQYF
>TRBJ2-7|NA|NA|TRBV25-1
CASSPGVPYEQYF
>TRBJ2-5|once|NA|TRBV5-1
CASQRNLGYQETQYF
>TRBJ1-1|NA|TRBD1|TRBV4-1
CASSPGHPGGEAFF
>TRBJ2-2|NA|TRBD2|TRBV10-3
CAISRLAGGDTGELFF
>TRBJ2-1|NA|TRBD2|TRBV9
CASSLSGGAYNEQFF
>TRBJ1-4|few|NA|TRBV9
CASSVGNSRSEKLFF
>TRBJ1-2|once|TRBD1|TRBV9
CASSVGDSYGYTF
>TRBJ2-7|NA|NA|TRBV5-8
CASSSRGYEQYF
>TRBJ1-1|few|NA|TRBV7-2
CASSLGAGTEAFF
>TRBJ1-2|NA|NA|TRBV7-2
CASSLRSSLYGYTF
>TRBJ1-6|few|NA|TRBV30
CAWSFPTGKRRSPLHF
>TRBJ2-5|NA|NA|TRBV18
CASSPSGGAQETQYF
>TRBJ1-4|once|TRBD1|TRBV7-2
CASSTTGRGEEKLFF
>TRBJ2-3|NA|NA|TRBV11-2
CASSLEGRWTDTQYF
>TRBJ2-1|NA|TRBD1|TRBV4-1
CASSQGQGPVNEQFF
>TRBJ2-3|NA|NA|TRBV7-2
CASSLRLVNTDTQYF
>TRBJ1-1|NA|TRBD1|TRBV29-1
CSGGTDEAFF
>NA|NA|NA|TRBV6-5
CASTIPGAETQYF
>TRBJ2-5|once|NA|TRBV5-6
CASERRSQETQYF
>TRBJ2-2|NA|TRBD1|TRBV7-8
CASSITGTGYFLNTGELFF
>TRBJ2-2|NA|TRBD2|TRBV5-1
CASSPRLAGGPGTGELFF
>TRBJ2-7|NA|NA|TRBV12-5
CASATRYEQYF
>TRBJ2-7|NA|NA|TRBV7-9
CASSKSGSHYEQYF
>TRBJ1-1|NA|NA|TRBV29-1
CSVGGLGTEAFF
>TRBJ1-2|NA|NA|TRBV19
CASSRLLGANYGYTF
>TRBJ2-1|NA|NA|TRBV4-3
CASSLSLVSYNEQFF
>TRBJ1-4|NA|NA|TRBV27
CASSPWGGGEKLFF
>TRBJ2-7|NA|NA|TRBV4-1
CASSPGTRSYEQYF
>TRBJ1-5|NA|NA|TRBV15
CATSRGGGRSNQPQHF
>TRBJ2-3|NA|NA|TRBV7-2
CASTRETTDTQYF
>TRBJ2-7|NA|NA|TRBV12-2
CASRFLRGGRGQGEQYF
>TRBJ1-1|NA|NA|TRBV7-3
CASSPMGGRENTEAFF
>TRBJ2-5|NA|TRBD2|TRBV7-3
CASSIGGAQETQYF
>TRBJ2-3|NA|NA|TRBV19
CASTLGQGTDTQYF
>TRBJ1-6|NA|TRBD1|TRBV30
CAWTQGYNSPLHF
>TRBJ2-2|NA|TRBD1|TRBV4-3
CASSLGTGGTGELFF
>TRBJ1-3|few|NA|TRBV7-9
CASSLAMATGNTIYF
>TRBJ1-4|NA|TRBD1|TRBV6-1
CASSEGGQGEKLFF
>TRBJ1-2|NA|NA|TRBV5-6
CAASQGKVGGYTF
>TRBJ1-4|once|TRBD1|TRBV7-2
CASSPSTGGFEKLFF
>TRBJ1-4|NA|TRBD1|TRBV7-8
CASSRDRWNEKLFF
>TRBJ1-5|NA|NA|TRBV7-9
CASSPDKSNQPQHF
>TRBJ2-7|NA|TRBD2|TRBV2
CASSRLAGVSYEQYF
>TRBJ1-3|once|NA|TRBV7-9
CASSSPFSGNTIYF
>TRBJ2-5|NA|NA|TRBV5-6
CASSLGHRRETQYF
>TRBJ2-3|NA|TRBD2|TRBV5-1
CASSLGGLAVTDTQYF
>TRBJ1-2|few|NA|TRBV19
CASTPSRVYGYTF
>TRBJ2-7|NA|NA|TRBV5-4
CASSFSYRDSYEQYF
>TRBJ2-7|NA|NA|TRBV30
CAWTYGGPYEQYF